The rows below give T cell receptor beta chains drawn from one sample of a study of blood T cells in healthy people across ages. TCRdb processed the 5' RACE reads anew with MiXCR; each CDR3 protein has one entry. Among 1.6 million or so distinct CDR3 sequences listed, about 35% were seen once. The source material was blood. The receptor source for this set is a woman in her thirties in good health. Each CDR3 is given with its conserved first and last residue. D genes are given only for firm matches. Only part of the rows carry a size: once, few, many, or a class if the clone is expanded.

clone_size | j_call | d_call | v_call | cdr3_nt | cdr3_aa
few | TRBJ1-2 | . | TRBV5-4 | TGTGCCAGCAGCCCGGAGACCGGGACAACTGTTCGTGGCTACACCTTC | CASSPETGTTVRGYTF
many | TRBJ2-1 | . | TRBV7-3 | TGTGCCAGCAGCCCTGGTGTTGGGGCCTCCTACAATGAGCAGTTCTTC | CASSPGVGASYNEQFF
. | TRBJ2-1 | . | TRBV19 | TGTGCCAGTAGTACGGACCCAGACCCCTACAATGAGCAGTTCTTC | CASSTDPDPYNEQFF
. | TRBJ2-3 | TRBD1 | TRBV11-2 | TGTGCCAGCAGAATGACAGGGGGCCCGTATTTT | CASRMTGGPYF
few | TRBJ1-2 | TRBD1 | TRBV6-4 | TGTGCCAGCAGTGACTATGATGACACAGGGGGCTATAATGGCTACACCTTC | CASSDYDDTGGYNGYTF
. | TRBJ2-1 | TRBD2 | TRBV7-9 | TGTGCCAGCACCTTATTATCGACTAGCGGGAACGTGAGGTCCTACAATGAGCAGTTCTTC | CASTLLSTSGNVRSYNEQFF
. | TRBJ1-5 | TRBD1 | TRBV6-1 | TGTGCCAGCAGTCTATGGACAGGGGAGGAGCCCCAGCATTTT | CASSLWTGEEPQHF
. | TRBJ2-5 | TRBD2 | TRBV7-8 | TGTGCCAGCAGCTTAGTGGCTAGCGGGGGGGCGACAGAGACCCAGTACTTC | CASSLVASGGATETQYF
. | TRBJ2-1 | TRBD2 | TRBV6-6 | TGTACCAGCAATCCGGGTGGGACTAGCGGGGGCAGGAATGAGCAGTTCTTC | CTSNPGGTSGGRNEQFF
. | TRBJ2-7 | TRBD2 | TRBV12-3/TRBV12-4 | TGTGCCACTGGGACTAGTGCCTTCGAGCAGTACTTC | CATGTSAFEQYF
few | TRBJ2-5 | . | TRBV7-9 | TGTGCCAGCAGCGGTCTTAGTCTACTAAAGCGGACACAAGAGACCCAGTACTTC | CASSGLSLLKRTQETQYF
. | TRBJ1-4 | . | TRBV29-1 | TGCAGCGCCCTATGTGGGGACAAGTCAACTAATGAAAAACTGTTTTTT | CSALCGDKSTNEKLFF
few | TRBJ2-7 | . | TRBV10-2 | TGCGCCAGCTCCGACCGATACTCCTACGAGCAGTACTTC | CASSDRYSYEQYF
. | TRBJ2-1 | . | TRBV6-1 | TGTGCCAGCAGTGCCGAGACCCACAATGAGCAGTTCTTC | CASSAETHNEQFF
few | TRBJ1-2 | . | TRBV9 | TGTGCCAGCAGCGGAGACGAGGGAAATGGAGGCTACACCTTC | CASSGDEGNGGYTF
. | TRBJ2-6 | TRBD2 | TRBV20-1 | TGCAGTGCTGTTCCGGGGGGGAGGGAGAGCGTTATATTCTCTGGGGCCAACGTCCTGACTTTC | CSAVPGGRESVIFSGANVLTF
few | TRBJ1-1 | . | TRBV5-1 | TGCGCCAGCAGCTTGATGGTAGGGGGGGACACTGAAGCTTTCTTT | CASSLMVGGDTEAFF
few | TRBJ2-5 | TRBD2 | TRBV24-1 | TGTGCCACCAGTGATAGCGGGGCGCCGAGGGCCCAGTACTTC | CATSDSGAPRAQYF
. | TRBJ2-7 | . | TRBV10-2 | TGCGCCAGCAGTGAGCCCGGAGGGGAGCAGTACTTC | CASSEPGGEQYF
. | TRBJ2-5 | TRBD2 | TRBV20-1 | TGCAGTGCTAGTACACTAGCGGGAGTGCAAGAGACCCAGTACTTC | CSASTLAGVQETQYF
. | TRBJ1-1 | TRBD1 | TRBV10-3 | TGTGCCATCAGATTGGACAGGATGAACACTGAAGCTTTCTTT | CAIRLDRMNTEAFF
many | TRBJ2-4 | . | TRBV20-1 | TGCAGTGCTAGCCGGGGGGCGGGGACCAAAAACATTCAGTACTTC | CSASRGAGTKNIQYF
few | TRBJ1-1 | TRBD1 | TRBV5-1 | TGCGCCAGCAGCGACGGGACAGGGGGGTCCACTGAAGCTTTCTTT | CASSDGTGGSTEAFF
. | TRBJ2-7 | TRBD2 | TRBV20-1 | TGCAGTGCTAGAGCGGCTAGCGGGGCCTACGAGCAGTACTTC | CSARAASGAYEQYF
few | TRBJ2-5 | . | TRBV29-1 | TGCAGCGTTGATGGCTCAGAGACCCAGTACTTC | CSVDGSETQYF
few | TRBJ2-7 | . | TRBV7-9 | TGTGCCAGCAGCTTAGGACAGGTCTTTTACGAGCAGTACTTC | CASSLGQVFYEQYF
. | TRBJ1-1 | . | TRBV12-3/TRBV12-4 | TGTGCCAGCAGTTTAAACGGGGGCGCGGTCACTGAAGCTTTCTTT | CASSLNGGAVTEAFF
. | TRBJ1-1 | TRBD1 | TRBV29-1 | TGCAGCGTGTCTGACAGGGTGGCTGAAGCTTTCTTT | CSVSDRVAEAFF
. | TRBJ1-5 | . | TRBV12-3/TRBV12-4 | TGTGCCAGCAGTTCGGGCTATACGTCCAATCAGCCCCAGCATTTT | CASSSGYTSNQPQHF
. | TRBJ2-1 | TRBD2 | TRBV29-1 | TGCAGCGTCCAGACCCCGGGACTAGCCTACAATGAGCAGTTCTTC | CSVQTPGLAYNEQFF
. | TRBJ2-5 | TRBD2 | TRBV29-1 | TGCAGCGTCACTAGCGGGGCGAGCTTTGTGACCCAGTACTTC | CSVTSGASFVTQYF
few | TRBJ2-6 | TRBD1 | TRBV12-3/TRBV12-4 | TGTGCCAGCAGCCCCGTCCGGGACAGGGGGTTAACTGGGGCCAACGTCCTGACTTTC | CASSPVRDRGLTGANVLTF
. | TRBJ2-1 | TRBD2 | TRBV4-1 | TGCGCCAGCAGCCGGTTCGGGACTAGCGGGAAGTCCTACAATGAGCAGTTCTTC | CASSRFGTSGKSYNEQFF
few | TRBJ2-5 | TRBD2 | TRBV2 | TGTGCCAGCACCCCGGGACTAGCGGGAGGCTCGGAGACCCAGTACTTC | CASTPGLAGGSETQYF